The clone carrying this TCR beta chain has only a few counts. Authors' data handling: Reference gene primer amplification gave nucleated cell count estimates. Sequencing used immunoSEQ multiplex PCR; TCRdb keeps in-frame clones, though not all of them. V, J and clone size derive from that table, while D and trimming were established from the DNA sequence. The sample contains 270,000 or so clones, approximately 87% of which appear only once. These data come from a study of blood T cell repertoires in COVID-19. Seattle patients were enrolled during active infection and followed longitudinally. This sequence was found in a woman aged 25-40 years with COVID-19, enrolled during active disease. Sequencing used peripheral blood.

The CDR3 protein is CSVEGEGRHTEAFF. CDR3 DNA sequence: TGCAGCGTTGAAGGGGAGGGCAGGCACACTGAAGCTTTCTTT. The chain joins TRBV29-1 to TRBJ1-1; no firm D call. Germline V CDR1 and CDR2: SQVTM, ANQGSEA. The CDR3 loop spans 14 amino acids. Trimming shortened V by 1 base and J by 3 bases, and 12 bases separated the two germline ends.